The 17 T cell receptor beta chains given below trace back to one sample, sequenced in a study of blood T cell repertoires in COVID-19. Assay: immunoSEQ multiplex PCR; the TCRdb copy retains only in-frame clones and omits some. The table lists around 190,000 clones, roughly four fifths of them singletons. Source material: PBMCs or T cells enriched from blood (not recorded which). All receptors derive from a middle-aged man who had recovered from COVID-19.

This clone was detected once. The chain has TRBV2 and TRBJ1-2, with D possibly being TRBD1 (5 bases). The V end lost 2 bases, the J end lost 6 bases, and 10 bases lay between the germline ends. The CDR3 totals 13 residues. Germline V gene sequence: CDR1 SNHLY, CDR2 FYNNEI. This CDR3 is CASSEQGVDGYTF. The CDR3 DNA sequence: TGTGCCAGCAGTGAACAGGGTGTGGATGGCTACACCTTC.

This chain links TRBV14 with TRBJ1-2, with 8 positions matching TRBD1. CDR3 length equals 15 residues. CDR1 is SGHDN and CDR2 is FVKESK in the germline V gene. V gave up 0 bases and J gave up 4 bases; unmatched junction bases: 4. The CDR3 loop is CASSQDGRGLYGYTF. The CDR3 DNA is TGTGCCAGCAGCCAAGATGGCAGGGGGCTCTATGGCTACACCTTC. The entire variable domain, with the rest obtained from reference TRBV14 and TRBJ1-2, is as follows: EAGVTQFPSHSVIEKGQTVTLRCDPISGHDNLYWYRRVMGKEIKFLLHFVKESKQDESGMPNNRFLAERTGGTYSTLKVQPAELEDSGVYFCASSQDGRGLYGYTFGSGTRLTVV.

The genes are TRBV4-1 and TRBJ1-1, with unresolved D. V shed 0 bases and J shed 5 bases, with 10 bases lying between them. CDR1 and CDR2 (germline): MGHRA, YSYEKL. The CDR3 is 14 residues long. The CDR3 DNA is TGCGCCAGCAGCCAAGAGAGCGTAAGGACTGAAGCTTTCTTT. Protein sequence: CASSQESVRTEAFF.

This clone turned up a few times. The chain is built from TRBV19 and TRBJ1-2; D gene unclear. The CDR3 extends over 15 amino acids. The germline CDR1 and CDR2 sequences are LNHDA and SQIVND (reference sequence). V was cut by 4 bases and J by 4 bases, with 16 bases left in between. The CDR3 reads CASSRAENPLYGYTF. The CDR3 region has the DNA TGTGCCAGTAGTAGGGCTGAAAACCCCCTCTATGGCTACACCTTC. Filled out from reference TRBV19 and TRBJ1-2, the complete variable domain reads DGGITQSPKYLFRKEGQNVTLSCEQNLNHDAMYWYRQDPGQGLRLIYYSQIVNDFQKGDIAEGYSVSREKKESFPLTVTSAQKNPTAFYLCASSRAENPLYGYTFGSGTRLTVV.

The chain links TRBV24-1 to TRBJ2-1, with 9 bases that match TRBD2. CDR1 and CDR2 from the germline V gene are KGHDR and SFDVKD. This CDR3 has 15 amino acids. Losses at the gene ends were 4 bases for V and 6 bases for J; bases not matched to a gene: 6. CDR3 sequence (DNA): TGTGCCACCAGTGACCCAGCGGGAGGATCCAATGAGCAGTTCTTC. Protein product: CATSDPAGGSNEQFF.

This clone was observed many times. The chain is built from TRBV3-1 (or the pseudogene TRBV3-2) and TRBJ1-5; D possibly corresponds to TRBD1 (5 bases). The germline V gene has CDR1 LGHDT and CDR2 YNNKEL (reference sequence). The CDR3 is 14 residues long. V lost 0 bases and J lost 4, with 7 bases in between. The CDR3 loop is CASSQEYRNQPQHF. CDR3 coding DNA: TGTGCCAGCAGCCAAGAATACAGGAATCAGCCCCAGCATTTT.

The chain couples TRBV10-1 to TRBJ2-5; 7 nucleotides match TRBD1. Per the germline V gene, CDR1 is WNHNN and CDR2 is SYGVQD (reference sequence). The junction had 11 bases not matched to a gene; V was cut back by 4 bases and J by 3 bases. This CDR3 has 16 residues. CDR3 in DNA: TGCGCCAGCAGTGGGACCCGGGACAGAATCGAAGAGACCCAGTACTTC. Residues: CASSGTRDRIEETQYF.

Only one count was recorded for this clone. The chain uses TRBV30 and TRBJ1-5; D uncertain. This CDR3 is built from 13 residues. Per germline, CDR1 GTSNPN and CDR2 SVGIG (reference sequence). Trimming took 1 base from V and 5 from J, leaving 9 bases between them. The CDR3 DNA is TGTGCCTGGAGTGGGTGGGAGGATCAGCCCCAGCATTTT. Translating gives CAWSGWEDQPQHF.

This clone was picked up one time. The rearrangement joins TRBV6-5 to TRBJ1-1, with TRBD1 as a possible D gene (5 bases). Germline loops: CDR1 MNHEY, CDR2 SVGAGI. The CDR3 consists of 14 residues. The V and J ends lost 2 bases and 4 bases respectively, with 11 bases between them. The CDR3 protein is CASSYGPGGTEAFF. DNA of the CDR3: TGTGCCAGCAGTTACGGACCGGGGGGCACTGAAGCTTTCTTT.

The chain recombines TRBV19 with TRBJ2-2; a possible D gene is TRBD1 (6 bases). The length of the CDR3 is 16 residues. Germline lookup yields CDR1 LNHDA and CDR2 SQIVND (reference sequence). Trimming removed 3 bases from V and 0 bases from J, with 11 bases in between. The CDR3 here is CASSIFGGANTGELFF. The CDR3 nucleotides read TGTGCCAGTAGTATTTTTGGGGGCGCGAACACCGGGGAGCTGTTTTTT. Looking up the rest from reference TRBV19 and TRBJ2-2 gives the full variable domain: DGGITQSPKYLFRKEGQNVTLSCEQNLNHDAMYWYRQDPGQGLRLIYYSQIVNDFQKGDIAEGYSVSREKKESFPLTVTSAQKNPTAFYLCASSIFGGANTGELFFGEGSRLTVL.

The rearrangement uses TRBV12-3 or TRBV12-4 and TRBJ2-7; 8 bases line up with TRBD1. V was clipped by 6 bases and J by 5 bases; unmatched bases: 3. This CDR3 is built from 12 residues. CDR3: CASRDRDHEQYF. Here the CDR3 DNA reads TGTGCCAGCAGGGACAGGGACCACGAGCAGTACTTC.

V usage is TRBV9 and J usage is TRBJ2-2; TRBD2 might be the D (5 bases). Germline CDR1 SGDLS, CDR2 YYNGEE. This CDR3 contains 14 residues. Trimming removed 5 bases from V and 5 bases from J, with 13 bases in between. In DNA form, the CDR3 reads TGTGCCAGCAGGACGGGGTTCTCGACCGGGGAGCTGTTTTTT. Translated: CASRTGFSTGELFF.

V and J are TRBV6-5 and TRBJ1-1, with TRBD1 as a possible D gene (5 bases). The germline gives CDR1 MNHEY, CDR2 SVGAGI. The V end was cut by 6 bases, the J end by 10 bases, with 12 bases between. CDR3 size: 11 residues. CDR3 nucleotide sequence: TGTGCCAGCAGGGGGGGGAGGGGAGCTTTCTTT. Amino acids: CASRGGRGAFF.

The chain employs TRBV5-1 and TRBJ2-5; 10 bases agree with TRBD1. The CDR3 is made up of 15 amino acids. With V trimmed by 5 bases and J by 4 bases, 8 bases remained unmatched. Germline-derived CDR1 and CDR2 are SGHRS and YFSETQ. The CDR3 reads CASSLSGTGVETQYF. CDR3 nucleotide sequence: TGCGCCAGCAGTCTCTCCGGGACAGGGGTAGAGACCCAGTACTTC.

The J gene is TRBJ1-2, the V gene TRBV18; D is possibly TRBD1 (6 bases). In germline, CDR1 is KGHSH, CDR2 LQKENI. V lost 5 bases, J lost 4 bases, and 14 bases lay in between. CDR3 length: 14 amino acids. The CDR3 DNA sequence: TGTGCCAGCTCAGAAATCAGGGGAATCTATGGCTACACCTTC. Its translation: CASSEIRGIYGYTF.

The V gene is TRBV12-5, the J gene TRBJ2-1, with 7 bases lining up with TRBD1. This CDR3 is 17 amino acids long. The germline V gene has CDR1 LGHNT and CDR2 FRNRAP. With 6 bases clipped from V and 0 bases from J, the junction kept 11 bases outside the gene matches. In DNA form, the CDR3 reads TGTGCTAGTGGACGATCCGGGACAGCCGGCTCCTACAATGAGCAGTTCTTC. Encoded protein: CASGRSGTAGSYNEQFF.

The chain carries TRBV5-1 and TRBJ2-6; the D gene is possibly TRBD1 (5 bases). The V gene lost 6 bases and the J gene lost 6 bases, with 22 bases spanning the gap. The CDR3 length is 17 residues. The germline CDR1 and CDR2 sequences are SGHRS and YFSETQ. The CDR3 loop is CASKGAGQRNKANVLTF. The CDR3, as DNA: TGCGCCAGCAAAGGCGCTGGACAAAGAAATAAGGCCAACGTCCTGACTTTC.